Listed below are T cell receptor beta chains from one sample, sequenced in a study of spatial heterogeneity in lung cancer. TCRdb used MiXCR to reprocess the 5' RACE reads, holding one entry per CDR3 protein. In the table there are some 16,000 distinct CDR3 sequences, approximately 6.2% of which are singletons. Sequenced here: lung tumor tissue, sampled at surgery. All receptors come from a female donor with early-stage non-small cell lung cancer. Both conserved end residues are part of each CDR3. D genes are given only for firm matches. Rows give clone size only sometimes, using once, few, many, or a class for an expanded clone.

clone size,V gene,J gene,D gene,CDR3 protein,CDR3 DNA
many,TRBV28,TRBJ2-7,-,CASSDRLAGQYF,TGTGCCAGCAGCGACAGGTTGGCGGGTCAGTACTTC
many,TRBV3-1,TRBJ1-5,-,CASSPGPSSNQPQHF,TGTGCCAGCAGCCCAGGTCCTAGTAGCAATCAGCCCCAGCATTTT
many,TRBV7-3,TRBJ1-3,-,CASSLMAADSGNTIYF,TGTGCCAGCAGCTTAATGGCAGCAGATTCTGGAAACACCATATATTTT
few,TRBV9,TRBJ2-1,TRBD2,CASSPRLAGENNEQFF,TGTGCCAGCAGCCCCAGACTAGCGGGGGAGAACAATGAGCAGTTCTTC
-,TRBV29-1,TRBJ2-3,-,CSVEGGSGADTQYF,TGCAGCGTTGAAGGGGGAAGCGGAGCAGATACGCAGTATTTT
-,TRBV29-1,TRBJ2-5,-,CSVEASPGETQYF,TGCAGCGTTGAAGCATCCCCGGGGGAGACCCAGTACTTC
few,TRBV29-1,TRBJ1-2,TRBD1,CSVTPGGRPQMRTF,TGCAGCGTGACCCCAGGGGGCCGTCCCCAGATGCGGACCTTC
few,TRBV19,TRBJ2-5,TRBD1,CASSIGPGTGEETQYF,TGTGCCAGTAGTATAGGACCCGGGACAGGGGAAGAGACCCAGTACTTC
many,TRBV12-3/TRBV12-4,TRBJ1-1,-,CASSLAPDTEAFF,TGTGCCAGCAGTTTAGCGCCGGACACTGAAGCTTTCTTT
many,TRBV20-1,TRBJ1-1,TRBD1,CSAGTGGSTEAFF,TGCAGTGCGGGGACAGGGGGTAGCACTGAAGCTTTCTTT
few,TRBV13,TRBJ1-2,-,CASSPTDVSLIYGYTF,TGTGCCAGCAGCCCGACGGACGTAAGTCTAATCTATGGCTACACCTTC
many,TRBV7-9,TRBJ2-4,TRBD1,CASSLTAPGRGSDRTKNIQYF,TGTGCCAGCAGCTTAACCGCCCCGGGACGGGGATCGGACAGGACCAAAAACATTCAGTACTTC
many,TRBV12-3/TRBV12-4,TRBJ2-2,TRBD2,CASSRLAGGPRTGELFF,TGTGCCAGCAGTCGACTAGCGGGGGGGCCCCGCACCGGGGAGCTGTTTTTT
many,TRBV4-1,TRBJ1-5,-,CASSQDEGEQPQHF,TGCGCCAGCAGCCAAGATGAGGGCGAACAGCCCCAGCATTTT
few,TRBV5-5,TRBJ2-7,-,CASSSGGVGYEQYF,TGTGCCAGCAGCTCCGGAGGGGTCGGATACGAGCAGTACTTC
few,TRBV27,TRBJ1-2,-,CASSSWGYGYTF,TGTGCCAGCAGTTCTTGGGGCTATGGCTACACCTTC
many,TRBV2,TRBJ1-3,-,CASSEYAGNTIYF,TGTGCCAGCAGTGAATATGCTGGAAACACCATATATTTT
many,TRBV4-2,TRBJ1-1,-,CASSQNFGAGAFF,TGTGCCAGCAGCCAAAATTTTGGGGCCGGAGCTTTCTTT
-,TRBV28,TRBJ2-6,-,CASSEAGAFSGANVLTF,TGTGCCAGCAGTGAGGCAGGCGCCTTCTCTGGGGCCAACGTCCTGACTTTC
few,TRBV5-1,TRBJ2-7,-,CASSFETDPPDEQYF,TGCGCCAGCAGCTTCGAGACAGACCCACCGGACGAGCAGTACTTC
-,TRBV11-3,TRBJ2-5,-,CASSQRSGETQYF,TGTGCCAGCAGCCAACGCAGCGGAGAGACCCAGTACTTC
many,TRBV11-2,TRBJ1-4,-,CASSLVEGNEKLFF,TGTGCCAGCAGCTTAGTCGAGGGAAATGAAAAACTGTTTTTT
many,TRBV12-5,TRBJ2-5,TRBD2,CASGPGLAGVKETQYF,TGTGCTAGTGGTCCCGGACTAGCGGGGGTGAAAGAGACCCAGTACTTC
many,TRBV21-1,TRBJ2-1,-,CASGIPGTSGGADEQFF,TGTGCCAGCGGGATCCCCGGGACTAGCGGGGGGGCGGATGAGCAGTTCTTC
-,TRBV14,TRBJ1-4,-,CASSQDRGPRKKLFF,TGTGCCAGCAGCCAAGATCGGGGGCCGCGAAAAAAACTGTTTTTT
many,TRBV20-1,TRBJ2-3,-,CSARGGVRDTQYF,TGCAGTGCTAGAGGGGGGGTGCGAGATACGCAGTATTTT
-,TRBV20-1,TRBJ2-5,TRBD1,CSARGGRGETQYF,TGCAGTGCTAGAGGGGGCAGGGGGGAGACCCAGTACTTC
-,TRBV30,TRBJ2-7,TRBD1,CAWSPPGQGTSYF,TGTGCCTGGAGTCCTCCGGGACAGGGAACTTCGTACTTC
few,TRBV5-4,TRBJ2-2,TRBD2,CASSSGTSFSGELFF,TGTGCCAGCAGCTCCGGGACTAGTTTTTCCGGGGAGCTGTTTTTT
many,TRBV20-1,TRBJ2-3,TRBD2,CSASPPGTIFYTQYF,TGCAGTGCTAGCCCGCCGGGGACTATCTTTTATACGCAGTATTTT
many,TRBV5-5,TRBJ2-5,-,CASRSAGAETQYF,TGTGCCAGCAGGTCCGCGGGTGCGGAGACCCAGTACTTC